This T cell receptor (beta chain) derives from a study of low-dose radiotherapy and immunotherapy resistance in tumors. This clonotype was counted ten times or more. Time point specified: after trial treatment. Treatment: LDRT plus nivolumab, ipilimumab, low-dose cyclophosphamide and aspirin (RACIN trial). CDR3 size: 12 residues. Trimming removed 3 bases at V and 4 bases at J, with 7 bases between. CDR1 and CDR2 from the germline V gene are DFQATT and SNEGSKA (reference sequence). Gene-specific TRAV and TRBV primers were used for first-strand cDNA, covering alpha and beta chains. A roughly 21-cycle PCR with a constant-region primer and V-primer adapter amplified TCRs. TCRdb reprocessed the reads with MiXCR, giving one entry per CDR3 protein. The sample contains fewer than 110,000 distinct CDR3 sequences, around 21% of which appear only once.

The source of this sequence is a male donor with prostate cancer. The chain carries TRBV20-1 and TRBJ1-5; D is ambiguous. The sequencing here drew on PBMCs, taken after low-dose radiotherapy plus immunotherapy. The CDR3 loop reads CSASQTNQPQHF. The CDR3 DNA sequence: TGCAGTGCTAGCCAGACAAATCAGCCCCAGCATTTT.